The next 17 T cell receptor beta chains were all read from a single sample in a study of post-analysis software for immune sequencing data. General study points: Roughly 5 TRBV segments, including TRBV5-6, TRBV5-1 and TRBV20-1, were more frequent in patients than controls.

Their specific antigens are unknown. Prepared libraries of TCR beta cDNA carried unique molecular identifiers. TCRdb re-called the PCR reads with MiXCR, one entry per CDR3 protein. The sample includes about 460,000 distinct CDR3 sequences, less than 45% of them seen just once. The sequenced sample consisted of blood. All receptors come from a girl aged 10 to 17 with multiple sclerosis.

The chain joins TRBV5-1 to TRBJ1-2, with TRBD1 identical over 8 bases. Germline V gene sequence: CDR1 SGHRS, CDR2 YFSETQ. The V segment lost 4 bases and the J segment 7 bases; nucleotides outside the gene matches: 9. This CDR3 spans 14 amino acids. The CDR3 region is CASSGGQGPGGYTF. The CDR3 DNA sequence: TGCGCCAGCAGCGGAGGACAGGGACCAGGTGGCTACACCTTC.

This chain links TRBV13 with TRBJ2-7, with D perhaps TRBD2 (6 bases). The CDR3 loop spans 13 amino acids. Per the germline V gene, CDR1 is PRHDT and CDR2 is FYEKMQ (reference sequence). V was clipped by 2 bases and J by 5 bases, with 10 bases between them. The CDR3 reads CASSLREDDEQYF. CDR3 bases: TGTGCCAGCAGCTTAAGGGAGGACGACGAGCAGTACTTC.

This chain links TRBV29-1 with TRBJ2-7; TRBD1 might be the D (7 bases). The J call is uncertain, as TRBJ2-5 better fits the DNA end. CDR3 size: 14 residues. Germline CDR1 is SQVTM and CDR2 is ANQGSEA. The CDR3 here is CSVVTGVHGGTQYF. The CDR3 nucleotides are TGCAGCGTCGTTACAGGGGTTCACGGGGGGACCCAGTACTTC.

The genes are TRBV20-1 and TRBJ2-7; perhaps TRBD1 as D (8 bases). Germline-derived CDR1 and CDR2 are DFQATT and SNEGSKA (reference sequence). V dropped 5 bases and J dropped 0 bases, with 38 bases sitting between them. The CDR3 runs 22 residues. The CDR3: CSAATTRDRSGGRAYLSYEQYF. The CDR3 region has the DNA TGCAGTGCTGCCACAACACGGGACAGGTCTGGTGGGAGGGCCTACCTCTCCTACGAGCAGTACTTC.

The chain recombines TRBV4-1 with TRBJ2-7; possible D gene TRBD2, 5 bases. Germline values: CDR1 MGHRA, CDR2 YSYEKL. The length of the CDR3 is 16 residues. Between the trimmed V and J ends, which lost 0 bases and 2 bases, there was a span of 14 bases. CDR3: CASSQDRGILTYEQYF. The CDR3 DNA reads TGCGCCAGCAGCCAAGATCGAGGGATTCTAACCTACGAGCAGTACTTC.

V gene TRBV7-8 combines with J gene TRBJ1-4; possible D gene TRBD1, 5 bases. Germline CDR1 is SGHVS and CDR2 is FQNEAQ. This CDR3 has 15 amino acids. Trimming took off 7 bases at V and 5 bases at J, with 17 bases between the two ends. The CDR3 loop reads CASTGDRVLNEKLFF. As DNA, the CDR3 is TGTGCCAGCACCGGGGACCGGGTCCTCAATGAAAAACTGTTTTTT.

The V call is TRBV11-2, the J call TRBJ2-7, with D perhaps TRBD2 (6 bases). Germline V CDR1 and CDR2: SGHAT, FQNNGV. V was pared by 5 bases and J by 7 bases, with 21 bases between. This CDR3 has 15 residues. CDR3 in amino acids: CASSPFSGPLVEQYF. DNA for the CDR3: TGTGCCAGCAGCCCATTTAGCGGACCCTTGGTAGAGCAGTACTTC.

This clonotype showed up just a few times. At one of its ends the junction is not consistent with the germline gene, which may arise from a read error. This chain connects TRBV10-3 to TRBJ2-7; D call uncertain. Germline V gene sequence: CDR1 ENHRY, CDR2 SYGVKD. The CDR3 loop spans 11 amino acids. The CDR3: CVISELYEQYF. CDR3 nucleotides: TGTGTCATCAGTGAGCTCTACGAGCAGTACTTC.

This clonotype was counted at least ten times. The CDR3, as DNA: TGTGCCAGCAGCTTGAAAGAGACCCAGTACTTC. Its protein is CASSLKETQYF. J is TRBJ2-5 and V is TRBV7-2; D remains ambiguous. The V end lost 3 bases, the J end lost 3 bases, and 2 bases lay between the germline ends. This CDR3 comprises 11 residues. Germline CDR1 reads SGHTA; CDR2 reads FQGNSA.

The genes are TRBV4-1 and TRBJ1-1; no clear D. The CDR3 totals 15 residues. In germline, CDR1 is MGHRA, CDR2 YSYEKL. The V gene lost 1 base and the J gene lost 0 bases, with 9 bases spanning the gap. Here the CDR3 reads CASSQVTDMNTEAFF. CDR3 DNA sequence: TGCGCCAGCAGCCAAGTTACAGACATGAACACTGAAGCTTTCTTT.

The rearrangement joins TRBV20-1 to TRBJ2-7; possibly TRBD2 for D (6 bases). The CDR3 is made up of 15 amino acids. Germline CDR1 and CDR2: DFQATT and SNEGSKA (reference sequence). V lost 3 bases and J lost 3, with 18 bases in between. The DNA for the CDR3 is TGCAGTGCTAGTCGGGACTTAGCCATTGGCTACGAGCAGTACTTC. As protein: CSASRDLAIGYEQYF.

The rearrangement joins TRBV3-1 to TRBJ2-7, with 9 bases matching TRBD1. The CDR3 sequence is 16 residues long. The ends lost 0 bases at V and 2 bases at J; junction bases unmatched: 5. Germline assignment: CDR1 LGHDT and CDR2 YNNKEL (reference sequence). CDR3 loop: CASSQDVRTGAYEQYF. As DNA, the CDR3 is TGTGCCAGCAGCCAAGATGTCCGGACAGGGGCCTACGAGCAGTACTTC.

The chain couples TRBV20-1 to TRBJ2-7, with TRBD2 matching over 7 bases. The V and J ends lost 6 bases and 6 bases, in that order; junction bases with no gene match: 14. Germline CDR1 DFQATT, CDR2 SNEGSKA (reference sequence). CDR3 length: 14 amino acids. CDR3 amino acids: CSAYRDYTNPEQYF. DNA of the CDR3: TGCAGTGCATACCGGGACTACACGAACCCCGAGCAGTACTTC.

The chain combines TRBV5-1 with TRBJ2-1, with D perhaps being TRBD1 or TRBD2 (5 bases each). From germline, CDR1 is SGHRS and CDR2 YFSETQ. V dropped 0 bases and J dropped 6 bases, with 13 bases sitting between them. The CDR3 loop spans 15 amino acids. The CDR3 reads CASSLDKIGTNEQFF. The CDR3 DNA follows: TGCGCCAGCAGCTTGGACAAAATAGGGACCAATGAGCAGTTCTTC.

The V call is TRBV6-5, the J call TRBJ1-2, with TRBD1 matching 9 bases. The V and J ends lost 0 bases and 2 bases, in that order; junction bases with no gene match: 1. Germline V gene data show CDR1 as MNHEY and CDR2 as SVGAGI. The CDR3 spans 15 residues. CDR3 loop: CASSYSGTGNYGYTF. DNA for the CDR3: TGTGCCAGCAGTTACTCAGGGACAGGGAACTATGGCTACACCTTC.

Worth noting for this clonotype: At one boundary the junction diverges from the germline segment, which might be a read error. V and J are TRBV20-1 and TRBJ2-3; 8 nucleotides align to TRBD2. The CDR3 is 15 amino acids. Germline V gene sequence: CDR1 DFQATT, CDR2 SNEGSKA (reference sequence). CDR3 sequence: CGAPPAGEGADTQYF. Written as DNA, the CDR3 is TGCGGTGCTCCCCCAGCGGGGGAGGGCGCAGATACGCAGTATTTT.

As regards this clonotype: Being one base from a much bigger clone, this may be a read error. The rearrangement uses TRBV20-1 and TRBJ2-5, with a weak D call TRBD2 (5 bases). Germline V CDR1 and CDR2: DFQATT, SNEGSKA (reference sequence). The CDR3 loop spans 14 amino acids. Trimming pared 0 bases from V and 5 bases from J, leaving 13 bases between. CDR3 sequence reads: CSARDGRRGETQYF. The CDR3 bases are TGCAGTGCTAGAGATGGCAGGAGAGGGGAGACCCAGTACTTC.